This T cell receptor (beta chain) was identified during a study of shared clonotypes between healthy human individuals (dated by TCRdb to about 2020). Regarding the complete study: The cohort included three men and a couple of women between 18 and 49 years of age. For each donor, three plates each were used for CD4 naive and CD4 memory, two plates were used for CD8 naive, and one plate was used for CD8 memory. The study deeply sequenced blood TCR repertoires of about five healthy adults to estimate repertoire size and the extent of clonotype sharing between individuals. To increase sequencing depth and limit assay-specific biases, TCR repertoire library preparation and sequencing were carried out by different laboratories using diverse techniques. Per donor, leukapheresis produced somewhere between about 0.85 and 10 billion PBMCs.

Results the study describes overall, beyond this receptor: The genetic and exposure-history diversity represented was limited by the small number of donors. Larger estimated clonotype richness was generally found for naive subsets than for memory subsets. Pairwise subsampling led to the expectation that sequencing depth would affect the degree of clonotype sharing among donors. Incomplete sequencing was indicated by rarefaction of sorted-subset datasets, despite the large sequencing depth. Sampling was restricted to blood, and TCR repertoires in tissue are likely to differ from TCR repertoires in blood. Compared with non-shared clonotypes, the clonotypes found in all four sorted-subset donors had higher generation probabilities. Roughly 5% of naive CD4, 3.5% of naive CD8, approximately 2% of memory CD4, and approximately 0.39% of memory CD8 clonotypes were shared across several donors.

The CDR3 contains 16 residues, cysteine and phenylalanine counted. Of the read, only the CDR3 DNA is kept; its 48 bases are in frame from base 1. The germline V gene encodes CDR1 MDHEN and CDR2 SYDVKM. The germline V end is reduced by 3 bases and the J end by 0 bases; junction bases left unmatched: 5. Using the deep immunoSEQ assay, TCR CDR3 regions were amplified from genomic DNA by multiplex PCR. Genomic DNA extracted from each cell subset was distributed evenly over all wells of several immunoSEQ 96-well plates, and each plate served as one replicate. For sorted subsets, each replicate PCR was loaded with 200 ng genomic DNA, equivalent to some 27,000 T cell genomes. Purified libraries were measured with a Qubit 3.0 fluorometer, size-checked on a Bioanalyzer 2100, and measured again with the KAPA Library Quantification kit. A separate single-read 150-cycle Illumina NextSeq 550 flow cell was used to sequence each immunoSEQ 96-well plate. Per the source publication's procedure: Because the immunoSEQ output included only junctional sequences and no quality scores, the filtering could not be the same as the filtering used for full-length reads. To assign V/J genes and CDR3, sequences were annotated using PyIR, a Python wrapper for IgBLAST v1.9, with IMGT germline references. Any read was removed if the V/J assignment was weak (E-value above 1e-6), the CDR3 was missing, or the read contained stop codons, out-of-frame junctions, or ambiguous translated residues. V3J clonotypes were defined as sequences sharing the same inferred V gene, J gene, and CDR3 amino acid sequence. The percentage overlap between two repertoires was calculated by dividing the number of shared unique clonotypes by the size of the smaller repertoire. Three approaches were used to assess repertoire richness: RTK rarefaction, the Chao1 estimator, and Recon v2.1 estimates of unobserved clonotypes. For all TCRbeta clonotypes obtained by the gDNA method from a few donors, generation probabilities were computed with OLGA. TCRdb retrieved this table from immuneACCESS and kept in-frame rearrangements only. Not all clones are present; in checked studies, unresolved V genes account for under half, and no reason is known for the remainder. V, J and clone size are taken as reported in that table, and D and trimming were inferred from the DNA itself. The sample profile shows some 2 million clones; around 95% of them were found once. The ten biggest clones cover 0.1% to 0.15% of the sample.

Regarding this clone: No cognate antigen has been identified for it. Nothing much larger sits one base from this clone, and base qualities are not available.

The donors were healthy, HIV-negative adults with no recently reported acute infections or vaccinations. Every donor was a Caucasian adult residing in Nashville, Tennessee, USA. Magnetic negative selection was used to enrich CD4+ T cells, after which naive cells were positively selected on CD45RA and the negative fraction became the memory subset. Blood was collected by leukapheresis, and PBMCs were isolated by Ficoll-Histopaque density gradient centrifugation and then cryopreserved in liquid nitrogen vapor phase. Analytical flow cytometry was used to check the purity and quantity of each magnetically sorted T cell population. Genomic DNA was isolated from every sorted fraction and measured by UV absorbance on a Nanodrop 2000c.

Sample: naive CD4+ T cells sorted from blood. Explained via the paper, the cell subset or site label denotes: CD45RA+ positively selected. This chain joins TRBV28 to TRBJ1-3; 7 of the junction bases match TRBD1. The source of this sequence is a man younger than 30 in good health. The DNA sequence follows: TGTGCCAGCAGTTTCCGACAGGGAACCTCTGGAAACACCATATATTTT. This is translated as CASSFRQGTSGNTIYF.